Below, 23 T cell receptor beta chains from the same sample are listed, as sequenced in a study of immune characterization of retroperitoneal liposarcoma. TCRdb analysed the PCR reads with MiXCR anew, one entry per CDR3 protein. This table holds roughly 6,800 distinct CDR3 sequences, over 25% found once. Sequenced material: blood. The receptors come from a male donor with retroperitoneal liposarcoma.

V and J are TRBV27 and TRBJ2-1; D call uncertain. CDR1 and CDR2 from the germline V gene are MNHEY and SMNVEV (reference sequence). The V and J ends lost 5 bases and 1 base respectively, with 9 bases between them. The CDR3 covers 14 residues. CDR3 nucleotide sequence: TGTGCCAGCAGTCTATTTGGTTCCTACAATGAGCAGTTCTTC. It codes for CASSLFGSYNEQFF.

This clonotype was counted many times. The V call is TRBV6-6, the J call TRBJ2-5, with D uncertain. The germline V gene has CDR1 MNHNY and CDR2 SVGAGI (reference sequence). There are 11 residues in the CDR3. Trimming shortened V by 5 bases and J by 2 bases, and 3 bases separated the two germline ends. CDR3 sequence reads: CASSPQETQYF. The DNA for the CDR3 is TGTGCCAGCAGTCCGCAAGAGACCCAGTACTTC.

The J gene is TRBJ2-1, the V gene TRBV6-1; 7 bases map to TRBD1. The germline gives CDR1 MNHNS, CDR2 SASEGT. This CDR3 comprises 15 residues. V lost 6 bases to trimming and J lost 3 bases; unmatched junction nucleotides: 8. The CDR3: CASSSDRANYNEQFF. CDR3 in DNA: TGTGCCAGCAGCTCCGACAGGGCCAACTACAATGAGCAGTTCTTC.

V and J are TRBV6-1 and TRBJ1-2; 7 bases line up with TRBD1. V shed 0 bases, J shed 7 bases, and the junction held 14 bases outside the gene matches. The germline gives CDR1 MNHNS, CDR2 SASEGT. CDR3 size: 17 residues. CDR3 amino acids: CASSEARQGINVRGYTF. In nucleotides, the CDR3 is TGTGCCAGCAGTGAAGCACGACAGGGTATTAATGTCCGTGGCTACACCTTC.

The rearrangement joins TRBV6-1 to TRBJ2-1; 8 positions match TRBD2. V gave up 6 bases and J gave up 7 bases; unmatched junction bases: 11. This CDR3 region has 15 residues. Germline V lookup: CDR1 MNHNS, CDR2 SASEGT. CDR3 region: CASRPEAGVTNEQFF. CDR3 coding DNA: TGTGCCAGCAGACCTGAAGCGGGAGTAACAAATGAGCAGTTCTTC.

There are many counts of this clonotype. The chain carries TRBV7-2 and TRBJ2-1; 11 nucleotides align to TRBD2. The tail of the sequence fits TRBJ2-7 better, so the J call may be wrong. The CDR3 is 15 residues long. Germline V gene sequence: CDR1 SGHTA, CDR2 FQGNSA. The CDR3 bases are TGTGCCAGCAGCGGGACTAGCGGTGGTTACAATGAGCAGTACTTC. This gives the protein CASSGTSGGYNEQYF.

The chain is built from TRBV9 and TRBJ2-1, with D possibly TRBD1 on 7 matching bases. The CDR3 length is 13 residues. V lost 4 bases and J 14 bases, leaving 19 bases between the germline ends. Germline V gene sequence: CDR1 SGDLS, CDR2 YYNGEE. For the CDR3, the DNA is TGTGCCAGCAGCAAAGGGCAGGGGGGCCTTGAGTTCTTC. Translating it yields CASSKGQGGLEFF.

This clonotype was seen a handful of times. This chain joins TRBV11-1 and TRBJ2-3; 7 positions match TRBD1. After removal of 4 bases from V and 0 bases from J, the junction contained 4 bases not matched to a gene. The CDR3 loop spans 15 amino acids. The germline gives CDR1 SGHAT, CDR2 FQDESV (reference sequence). CDR3 in amino acids: CASSYRGDSTDTQYF. As DNA, the CDR3 is TGTGCCAGCAGCTACAGGGGCGATAGCACAGATACGCAGTATTTT.

This chain joins TRBV7-2 and TRBJ2-3, with 7 positions matching TRBD2. CDR3 length: 14 amino acids. The V gene end was trimmed by 5 bases and the J gene end by 1 base; junction bases not matched to a gene: 3. Germline values: CDR1 SGHTA, CDR2 FQGNSA. CDR3 DNA sequence: TGTGCCAGCAGCCGCGGGAGAGGCACAGATACGCAGTATTTT. Translation gives CASSRGRGTDTQYF.

This chain links TRBV6-5 with TRBJ2-2, with D maybe TRBD2 (6 bases). Per germline, CDR1 MNHEY and CDR2 SVGAGI. This CDR3 is 14 amino acids long. Trimming cost V 5 bases and J 5 bases, with 12 bases left between them. The CDR3 sequence is CASSDRLVTGELFF. DNA of the CDR3: TGTGCCAGCAGTGACCGACTAGTGACCGGGGAGCTGTTTTTT.

This clonotype was counted many times. The chain joins TRBV7-2 to TRBJ2-3; D gene uncertain. The V gene lost 4 bases and the J gene lost 0 bases, with 5 bases spanning the gap. This CDR3 has 13 amino acids. CDR1 is SGHTA, CDR2 FQGNSA, per germline. The CDR3 loop is CASSSPSTDTQYF. CDR3 DNA sequence: TGTGCCAGCAGCTCCCCAAGCACAGATACGCAGTATTTT.

In its sample, this clonotype is hyperexpanded (1% or more). V and J are TRBV12-3 or TRBV12-4 and TRBJ2-3; D is undetermined. CDR3 size: 12 residues. The V and J ends lost 6 bases and 6 bases respectively, with 10 bases between them. CDR3 nucleotides: TGTGCCAGCAGCCGGATGGGGGATACGCAGTATTTT. It codes for CASSRMGDTQYF.

In its sample, this clonotype was seen many times. The J gene is TRBJ2-1, the V gene TRBV10-3; D unclear. Germline assignment: CDR1 ENHRY and CDR2 SYGVKD. The CDR3 consists of 13 residues. V was shortened by 4 bases and J by 3 bases, with 7 bases between the two germline ends. The CDR3 DNA follows: TGTGCCATCAGTGCGGTGAGCTACAATGAGCAGTTCTTC. This sequence encodes CAISAVSYNEQFF.

At least ten counts were recorded for this clonotype. This sequence joins TRBV7-2 and TRBJ2-1; 9 bases are shared with TRBD2. CDR1 is SGHTA, CDR2 FQGNSA, per germline. Unmatched junction bases numbered 10, after V lost 5 bases and J lost 8 bases. The CDR3 is 15 residues long. For the CDR3, the DNA is TGTGCCAGCAGCGTCTTTAGCGGGAGCAGGGATGAGCAGTTCTTC. Amino acid sequence: CASSVFSGSRDEQFF.

Relative to its sample, this clonotype is large (0.1 to 1%). The chain joins TRBV6-1 to TRBJ2-1; D possibly matches TRBD1 or TRBD2 (5 bases each). Deletions cut 2 bases from V and 10 bases from J, with 15 bases between. Germline CDR1 and CDR2: MNHNS and SASEGT. The CDR3 has 14 residues. This CDR3 is CASSEWGRDYEQFF. The CDR3 DNA reads TGTGCCAGCAGTGAATGGGGCAGAGACTACGAGCAGTTCTTC.

The chain joins TRBV4-3 to TRBJ1-2; 9 bases fit TRBD1. From germline, CDR1 is LGHNA and CDR2 YSLEER. The CDR3 runs to 15 residues. V gave up 4 bases and J gave up 7 bases; unmatched junction bases: 10. The CDR3 loop is CASSRGQGPGVGYTF. CDR3 sequence (DNA): TGCGCCAGCAGCCGAGGACAGGGGCCCGGCGTTGGCTACACCTTC.

This clonotype is categorized as medium-sized. V gene TRBV7-2 combines with J gene TRBJ2-5; 10 nucleotides align to TRBD1. The CDR3 extends over 15 amino acids. The germline CDR1 and CDR2 sequences are SGHTA and FQGNSA. With 2 bases clipped from V and 2 bases from J, the junction kept 2 bases outside the gene matches. For the CDR3, the DNA is TGTGCCAGCAGCTTATGGGGACAGGGGCAAGAGACCCAGTACTTC. This codes for CASSLWGQGQETQYF.

This clonotype has ten or more counts. This chain joins TRBV7-2 and TRBJ2-5; perhaps TRBD2 as D (6 bases). Germline V gives CDR1 SGHTA, CDR2 FQGNSA. The V end was cut by 3 bases, the J end by 5 bases, with 13 bases between. The CDR3 spans 14 residues. CDR3 protein: CASSFSGSEETQYF. In DNA form, the CDR3 reads TGTGCCAGCAGCTTTAGCGGAAGCGAGGAGACCCAGTACTTC.

This clonotype was found many times. The chain joins TRBV10-3 to TRBJ1-1; no firm D call. The length of the CDR3 is 11 residues. Trimming took off 2 bases at V and 2 bases at J, with 0 bases between the two ends. The germline CDR1 and CDR2 sequences are ENHRY and SYGVKD. CDR3 amino acids: CAISENTEAFF. Written as DNA, the CDR3 is TGTGCCATCAGTGAGAACACTGAAGCTTTCTTT.

CDR3 region: CAWSRGQDYEQYF. The CDR3 DNA follows: TGTGCCTGGAGCCGCGGACAGGACTACGAGCAGTACTTC. The V call is TRBV30, the J call TRBJ2-1, with TRBD1 matching over 7 bases. The J call may not be correct, given that the DNA end is closer to TRBJ2-7. The CDR3 runs 13 residues. The germline V gene has CDR1 GTSNPN and CDR2 SVGIG (reference sequence).

The chain uses TRBV6-6 and TRBJ1-4; TRBD1 matches at 8 bases. Germline V gene data show CDR1 as MNHNY and CDR2 as SVGAGI (reference sequence). This CDR3 contains 14 residues. V lost 6 bases, J lost 7 bases, and 7 bases stayed unmatched. The CDR3 nucleotides read TGTGCCAGCAGCGGACAGGGATTGGGTGAAAAACTGTTTTTT. The encoded protein is CASSGQGLGEKLFF.

This chain connects TRBV12-3 or TRBV12-4 to TRBJ1-6; possible D gene TRBD1, 5 bases. The length of the CDR3 is 16 residues. Trimming removed 6 bases at V and 0 bases at J, with 12 bases between. Written as DNA, the CDR3 is TGTGCCAGCAGCCATAGGGGTAGCTCCTATAATTCACCCCTCCACTTT. As protein: CASSHRGSSYNSPLHF.

This sequence joins TRBV7-2 and TRBJ1-2; a weak D match, TRBD1 (5 bases). This CDR3 contains 13 residues. Germline assignment: CDR1 SGHTA and CDR2 FQGNSA. V was clipped by 5 bases and J by 7 bases, with 14 bases between them. CDR3 region: CASSPGTISGYTF. The CDR3 region has the DNA TGTGCCAGCAGCCCCGGGACTATTTCTGGCTACACCTTC. The full variable domain, rest sourced from reference TRBV7-2 and TRBJ1-2, is GAGVSQSPSNKVTEKGKDVELRCDPISGHTALYWYRQSLGQGLEFLIYFQGNSAPDKSGLPSDRFSAERTGGSVSTLTIQRTQQEDSAVYLCASSPGTISGYTFGSGTRLTVV.